This T cell receptor (beta chain) was found in a study of patients and donors after allogeneic stem cell transplantation. TCRdb passed the RT-PCR reads through MiXCR, listing each CDR3 protein once. The sample has about 960,000 distinct CDR3 sequences; approximately 19% are singletons. V lost 5 bases to trimming and J lost 1 base; unmatched junction nucleotides: 5. Germline CDR1 and CDR2: DFQATT and SNEGSKA (reference sequence). The CDR3 has 15 residues. There are a few counts of this clonotype. The sequencing input was blood, either unsorted or a sorted T cell fraction (not recorded which). The V and J genes are TRBV20-1 and TRBJ2-1; 10 bases agree with TRBD2. The TCR sequence derives from a human donor who was either an allogeneic HSCT recipient or a stem cell or donor lymphocyte infusion donor (not recorded which). It is not recorded whose cells these are; they may come from a transplant donor. The CDR3 DNA reads as TGCAGTGCTGTGGATAGCGGGAGGTCCTACAATGAGCAGTTCTTC. Protein sequence: CSAVDSGRSYNEQFF.